A single sample gave rise to the 9 T cell receptor beta chains below, sequenced in a study of memory CD4+ T cells and cytomegalovirus serostatus. The sort gate was single viable CD3+CD4+CD8-CD45RO+ cells for memory CD4+ T cells. Measured with immunoSEQ multiplex PCR; TCRdb has only the in-frame clones, and not every one. The table includes 85,000 to 100,000 clones, about 80% detected once. What was sequenced was memory CD4+ T cells from blood. These TCRs come from an adult in good health and CMV-seropositive.

This chain links TRBV7-3 with TRBJ2-2; 12 bases are a match to TRBD2. The CDR3 loop spans 16 amino acids. V gave up 4 bases and J gave up 1 base; unmatched junction bases: 1. From germline, CDR1 is SGHTA and CDR2 FQGTGA. The CDR3, as DNA: TGTGCCAGCAGCTCGGGACTAGCGGGGAACACCGGGGAGCTGTTTTTT. Its protein product is CASSSGLAGNTGELFF.

The chain links TRBV18 to TRBJ2-7; D unresolved. There are 16 residues in the CDR3. Trimming removed 6 bases at V and 0 bases at J, with 18 bases between. In germline, CDR1 is KGHSH, CDR2 LQKENI. The CDR3 DNA reads as TGTGCCAGCTCCTTATCTCAGGACCTGAGCTCCTACGAGCAGTACTTC. It yields the protein CASSLSQDLSSYEQYF.

This clone is medium-sized in the sample. The rearrangement uses TRBV6-1 and TRBJ1-5; possibly TRBD1 for D (6 bases). The CDR3 totals 15 residues. Germline V gene sequence: CDR1 MNHNS, CDR2 SASEGT. With 11 bases removed from V and 7 bases from J, the gap between germline ends came to 24 bases. In DNA form, the CDR3 reads TGTGCCGCGGAGGGGGTACAGGCGGCGCACCAGCCCCAGCATTTT. As protein: CAAEGVQAAHQPQHF.

The chain is built from TRBV7-9 and TRBJ1-5; D ambiguous. Germline CDR1 is SEHNR and CDR2 is FQNEAQ (reference sequence). CDR3 length: 16 amino acids. V shed 1 base and J shed 0 bases, with 10 bases lying between them. The CDR3 DNA is TGTGCCAGCAGCTTAGGGTCGGGATATAGCAATCAGCCCCAGCATTTT. This gives the protein CASSLGSGYSNQPQHF.

J is TRBJ2-3 and V is TRBV28; the match to TRBD2 covers 7 bases. This CDR3 contains 15 residues. V lost 9 bases to trimming and J lost 2 bases; unmatched junction nucleotides: 11. Germline V gives CDR1 MDHEN, CDR2 SYDVKM. This CDR3 reads CARPSGEEITDTQYF. The CDR3 DNA reads as TGTGCCAGACCGAGCGGGGAGGAGATCACAGATACGCAGTATTTT.

The rearrangement joins TRBV11-3 to TRBJ2-1; the D is unclear. The CDR3 length is 12 residues. Germline V gene sequence: CDR1 SGHNT, CDR2 YENEEA. Between the trimmed V and J ends, which lost 4 bases and 5 bases, there was a span of 6 bases. The CDR3 sequence: CASSSDHNEQFF. The CDR3 DNA reads TGTGCCAGCAGCTCGGACCACAATGAGCAGTTCTTC.

This sequence joins TRBV6-1 and TRBJ2-7; D is perhaps TRBD1 (5 bases). Germline V gene data show CDR1 as MNHNS and CDR2 as SASEGT. CDR3 length equals 16 residues. The germline V and J ends were trimmed by 1 base and 0 bases, with 13 bases remaining between them. CDR3 amino acids: CASSEVGAANSYEQYF. CDR3 DNA sequence: TGTGCCAGCAGTGAAGTTGGGGCGGCAAACTCCTACGAGCAGTACTTC.

The rearrangement links TRBV10-3 to TRBJ2-2, with 9 bases that match TRBD1. The germline CDR1 and CDR2 sequences are ENHRY and SYGVKD. The CDR3 is 13 residues long. V was pared by 10 bases and J by 5 bases, with 5 bases of the junction left unmatched. CDR3 in DNA: TGTGCCAGTTCCGGGACAGGGACCGGGGAGCTGTTTTTT. Encoded protein: CASSGTGTGELFF.

As concerns this clone: Different DNA sequences within this sample yield the same CDR3. CDR3 in amino acids: CASSSLAGSYTDTQYF. The CDR3 DNA reads TGTGCCAGCAGCTCTTTAGCGGGTTCCTACACAGATACGCAGTATTTT. The V and J genes are TRBV7-3 and TRBJ2-3, with TRBD2 identical over 7 bases. Germline loops: CDR1 SGHTA, CDR2 FQGTGA. This CDR3 spans 16 amino acids. Trimming took 4 bases from V and 2 from J; bases not matched to a gene: 9.